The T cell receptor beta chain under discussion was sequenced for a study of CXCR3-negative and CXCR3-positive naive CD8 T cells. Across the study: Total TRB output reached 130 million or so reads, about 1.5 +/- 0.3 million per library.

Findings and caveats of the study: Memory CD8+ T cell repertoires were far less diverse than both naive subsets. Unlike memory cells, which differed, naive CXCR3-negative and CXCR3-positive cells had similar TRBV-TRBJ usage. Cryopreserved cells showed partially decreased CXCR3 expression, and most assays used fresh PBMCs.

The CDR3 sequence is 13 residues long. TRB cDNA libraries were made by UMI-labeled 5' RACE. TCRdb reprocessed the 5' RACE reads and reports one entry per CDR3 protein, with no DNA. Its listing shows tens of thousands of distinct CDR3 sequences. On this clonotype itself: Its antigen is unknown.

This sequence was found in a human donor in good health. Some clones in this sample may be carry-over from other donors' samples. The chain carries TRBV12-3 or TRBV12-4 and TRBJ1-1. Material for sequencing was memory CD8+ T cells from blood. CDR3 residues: CASKESMNTEAFF.